These T cell receptor beta chains were read from a single sample in a study of blood T cells in healthy people across ages. TCRdb itself ran the 5' RACE reads through MiXCR, one entry per CDR3 protein. The sample yields about 650,000 distinct CDR3 sequences, roughly 32% seen once. Specimen: blood. Every receptor here comes from an elderly woman in good health. Both conserved end residues are part of each CDR3. D genes are given only for firm matches. Size values are once, few and many counts, or a class for expanded clones, and some rows have none.

D: TRBD1
J: TRBJ2-3
V: TRBV20-1
size: many
CDR3: CSAPGTGSTDTQYF
DNA: TGCAGTGCCCCCGGGACAGGCAGCACAGATACGCAGTATTTT

D: TRBD1
J: TRBJ2-7
V: TRBV7-9
size: many
CDR3: CASSFPAPPGQETYEQYF
DNA: TGTGCCAGCAGCTTCCCCGCCCCACCGGGACAGGAAACCTACGAGCAGTACTTC

D: TRBD1
J: TRBJ1-2
V: TRBV28
size: .
CDR3: CASSDHRGSSGYTF
DNA: TGTGCCAGCAGTGACCACAGGGGGAGCTCTGGCTACACCTTC

D: .
J: TRBJ2-1
V: TRBV19
size: few
CDR3: CASSMRGLSYNEQFF
DNA: TGTGCCAGTAGTATGAGGGGCCTCTCCTACAATGAGCAGTTCTTC

D: .
J: TRBJ2-2
V: TRBV6-5
size: .
CDR3: CASKSRRSGELFF
DNA: TGTGCCAGCAAAAGCCGGCGGTCCGGGGAGCTGTTTTTT

D: .
J: TRBJ2-7
V: TRBV28
size: many
CDR3: CASSSPGGRAEQYF
DNA: TGTGCCAGCAGTTCACCAGGGGGGAGGGCCGAGCAGTACTTC

D: .
J: TRBJ2-3
V: TRBV20-1
size: many
CDR3: CSASVVREVSDTQYF
DNA: TGCAGTGCTAGTGTCGTCCGGGAAGTTTCAGATACGCAGTATTTT

D: .
J: TRBJ2-5
V: TRBV19
size: many
CDR3: CASSPGHQETQYF
DNA: TGTGCCAGTTCTCCGGGACACCAAGAGACCCAGTACTTC

D: TRBD1
J: TRBJ1-2
V: TRBV6-5
size: many
CDR3: CASSQRRQGDRGYTF
DNA: TGTGCCAGCAGCCAACGGCGACAGGGGGACAGGGGCTACACCTTC

D: .
J: TRBJ2-5
V: TRBV4-1
size: many
CDR3: CASSQGEETQYF
DNA: TGCGCCAGCAGCCAAGGGGAGGAGACCCAGTACTTC

D: .
J: TRBJ2-7
V: TRBV20-1
size: .
CDR3: CSTRDERRNGQYF
DNA: TGCAGTACTAGAGATGAGCGGCGGAACGGGCAGTACTTC

D: TRBD2
J: TRBJ2-2
V: TRBV5-1
size: .
CDR3: CASSPGPGRDAGELFF
DNA: TGCGCCAGCAGCCCGGGACCAGGGAGGGACGCCGGGGAGCTGTTTTTT

D: .
J: TRBJ1-1
V: TRBV5-1
size: many
CDR3: CASSLSSTEAFF
DNA: TGCGCCAGCAGCTTGTCGAGCACTGAAGCTTTCTTT

D: .
J: TRBJ1-5
V: TRBV6-2/TRBV6-3
size: .
CDR3: CASSSLRNQPQHF
DNA: TGTGCCAGCAGTTCCCTTCGAAATCAGCCCCAGCATTTT